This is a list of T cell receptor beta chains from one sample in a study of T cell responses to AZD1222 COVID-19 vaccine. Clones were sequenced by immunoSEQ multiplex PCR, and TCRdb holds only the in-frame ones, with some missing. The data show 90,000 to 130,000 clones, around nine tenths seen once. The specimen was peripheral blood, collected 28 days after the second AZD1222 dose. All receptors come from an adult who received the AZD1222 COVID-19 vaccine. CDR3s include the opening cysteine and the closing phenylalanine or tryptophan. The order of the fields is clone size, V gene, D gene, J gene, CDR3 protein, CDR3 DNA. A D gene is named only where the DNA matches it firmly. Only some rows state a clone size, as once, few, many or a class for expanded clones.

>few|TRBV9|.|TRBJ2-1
CASSVEGGAYNEQFF
TGTGCCAGCAGCGTAGAAGGGGGGGCCTACAATGAGCAGTTCTTC
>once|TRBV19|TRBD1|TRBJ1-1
CASTNGGRGHTEAFF
TGTGCCAGTACCAATGGGGGCAGGGGGCACACTGAAGCTTTCTTT
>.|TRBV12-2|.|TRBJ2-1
CASRLASVLEQFF
TGTGCAAGTCGCTTAGCGAGTGTACTTGAGCAGTTCTTC
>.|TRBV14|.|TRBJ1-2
CASSQDPSLGRYGYTF
TGTGCCAGCAGCCAAGATCCCAGCCTGGGCAGGTACGGCTACACCTTC
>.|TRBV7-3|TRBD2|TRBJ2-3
CASSSSSLAGGTDTQYF
TGTGCCAGCAGCTCCTCTTCACTAGCGGGGGGCACAGATACGCAGTATTTT
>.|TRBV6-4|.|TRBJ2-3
CASSGAGNTDTQYF
TGTGCCAGCAGTGGAGCAGGTAACACAGATACGCAGTATTTT
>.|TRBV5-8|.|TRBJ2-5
CASTRIGGLETQYF
TGTGCCAGCACCCGCATAGGCGGCCTGGAGACCCAGTACTTC
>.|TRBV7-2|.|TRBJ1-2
CASSLGDGYGYTF
TGTGCCAGCAGCTTGGGAGACGGATATGGCTACACCTTC
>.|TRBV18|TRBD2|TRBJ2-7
CASSTRAGVLSEQYF
TGTGCCAGCTCTACACGGGCGGGGGTACTAAGTGAGCAGTACTTC
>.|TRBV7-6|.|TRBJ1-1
CASSLAFRIGGRNTEAFF
TGTGCCAGCAGCTTAGCGTTTAGGATAGGCGGAAGGAACACTGAAGCTTTCTTT
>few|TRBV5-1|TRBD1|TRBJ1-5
CASSLGTGGREPQHF
TGCGCCAGCAGCCTAGGGACAGGAGGAAGGGAGCCCCAGCATTTT
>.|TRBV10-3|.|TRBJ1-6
CAISDAYNSPLHF
TGTGCCATCAGTGATGCCTATAATTCACCCCTCCACTTT
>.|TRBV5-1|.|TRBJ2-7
CASSLEEGRDGAYEQYF
TGCGCCAGCAGCTTGGAAGAAGGTCGGGACGGCGCCTACGAGCAGTACTTC
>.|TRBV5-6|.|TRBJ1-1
CASSLSLANTGSGEAFF
TGTGCCAGCAGCTTGTCTTTGGCGAATACAGGGAGTGGTGAAGCTTTCTTT
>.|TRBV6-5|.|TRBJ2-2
CASRLNRRNTGELFF
TGTGCCAGCAGGCTAAACCGAAGGAACACCGGGGAGCTGTTTTTT
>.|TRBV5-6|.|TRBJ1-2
CASRPDSLYGYTF
TGTGCCAGCAGGCCCGACAGCCTCTATGGCTACACCTTC
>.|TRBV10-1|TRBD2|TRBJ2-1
CASSDGSGGSNEQFF
TGCGCCAGCAGTGACGGTAGCGGGGGAAGCAATGAGCAGTTCTTC
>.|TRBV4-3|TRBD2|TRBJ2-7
CASSQRLAGSYEQYF
TGCGCCAGCAGCCAGCGATTAGCGGGGTCCTACGAGCAGTACTTC
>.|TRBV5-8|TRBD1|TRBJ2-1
CASSSGQGNYNEQFF
TGTGCCAGCAGCTCGGGACAGGGGAACTACAATGAGCAGTTCTTC
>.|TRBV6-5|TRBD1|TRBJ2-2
CASSNRDRAHGELFF
TGTGCCAGCAGTAACCGGGACAGGGCTCACGGGGAGCTGTTTTTT
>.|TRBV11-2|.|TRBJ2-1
CASSLVYEQFF
TGTGCCAGCAGCTTAGTCTATGAGCAGTTCTTC
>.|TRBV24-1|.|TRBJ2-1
CATSDRSISYNEQFF
TGTGCCACCAGTGATCGTAGTATCTCCTACAATGAGCAGTTCTTC
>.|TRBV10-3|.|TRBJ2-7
CATHLPSSSGEQYF
TGTGCCACCCACCTCCCCAGCTCAAGTGGTGAGCAGTACTTC
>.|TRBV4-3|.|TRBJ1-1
CASSQDTLNTEAFF
TGCGCCAGCAGCCAAGATACCCTGAACACTGAAGCTTTCTTT